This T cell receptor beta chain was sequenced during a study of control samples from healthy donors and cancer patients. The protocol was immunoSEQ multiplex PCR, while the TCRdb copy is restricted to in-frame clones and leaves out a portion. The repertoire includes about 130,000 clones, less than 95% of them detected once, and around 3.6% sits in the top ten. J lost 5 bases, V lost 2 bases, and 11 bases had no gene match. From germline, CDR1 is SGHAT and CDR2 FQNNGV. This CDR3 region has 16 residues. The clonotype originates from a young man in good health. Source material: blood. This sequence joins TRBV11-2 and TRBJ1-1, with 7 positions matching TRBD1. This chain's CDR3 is CASSLPDRAVWTEAFF. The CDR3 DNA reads TGTGCCAGCAGCTTACCCGACAGGGCCGTTTGGACTGAAGCTTTCTTT.